These T cell receptor beta chains were read from a single sample in a study of T cells in Graves' hyperthyroidism and ophthalmopathy. TCRdb passed the multiplex PCR reads through MiXCR, listing each CDR3 protein once. Among about 660,000 distinct CDR3 sequences listed, nearly 45% were seen once. The sequencing input was peripheral blood or thyroid tissue (not recorded which). The receptors come from an adult man with Graves' disease, either hyperthyroidism or ophthalmopathy (not recorded which). The CDR3 runs from the conserved cysteine through the conserved F or W. The D gene is left open where the match is weak. Only some rows state a clone size, as once, few, many or a class for expanded clones.

j_gene: TRBJ1-5
d_gene: -
abundance: many
v_gene: TRBV5-1
CDR3nt: TGCGCCAGCAGCACAATGTGGGGCCAGCCCCAGCATTTT
CDR3aa: CASSTMWGQPQHF

j_gene: TRBJ1-4
d_gene: TRBD1
abundance: once
v_gene: TRBV7-2
CDR3nt: TGTGCCAGCAGCCCGGGACAGGGGGCGGGAAAACTGTTTTTT
CDR3aa: CASSPGQGAGKLFF

j_gene: TRBJ1-1
d_gene: -
abundance: -
v_gene: TRBV7-8
CDR3nt: TGTGCCAGCACACCTAACAGGGCTCCGGACACTGAAGCTTTCTTT
CDR3aa: CASTPNRAPDTEAFF

j_gene: TRBJ1-5
d_gene: -
abundance: -
v_gene: TRBV10-3
CDR3nt: TGTGCCAGCAGACTGGGCCCTCAGCCCCAGCATTTT
CDR3aa: CASRLGPQPQHF

j_gene: TRBJ1-6
d_gene: -
abundance: many
v_gene: TRBV15
CDR3nt: TGTGCCACCAGCAGAGGAGGGGGACAAGACTATTCACCCCTCCACTTT
CDR3aa: CATSRGGGQDYSPLHF

j_gene: TRBJ1-2
d_gene: TRBD1
abundance: -
v_gene: TRBV15
CDR3nt: TGTGCCACCAGCAGAGACGGGACAGGGAGGTATGGCTACACCTTC
CDR3aa: CATSRDGTGRYGYTF

j_gene: TRBJ1-1
d_gene: -
abundance: many
v_gene: TRBV10-2
CDR3nt: TGCGCCAGCTCTCCGGGGGAGGTGAACACTGAAGCTTTCTTT
CDR3aa: CASSPGEVNTEAFF

j_gene: TRBJ2-7
d_gene: -
abundance: -
v_gene: TRBV6-1
CDR3nt: TGTGCCAGCAGGAACCGGGACGAGAAGGGGGAGCAGTACTTC
CDR3aa: CASRNRDEKGEQYF

j_gene: TRBJ1-6
d_gene: -
abundance: once
v_gene: TRBV6-5
CDR3nt: TGTGCCAGCAGCGGCGGACAGATTAATTCACCCCTCCACTTT
CDR3aa: CASSGGQINSPLHF

j_gene: TRBJ2-5
d_gene: TRBD2
abundance: many
v_gene: TRBV25-1
CDR3nt: TGTGCCAGCAGTCCGGGCGGGAGATGGCAAGAGACCCAGTACTTC
CDR3aa: CASSPGGRWQETQYF

j_gene: TRBJ1-6
d_gene: -
abundance: -
v_gene: TRBV20-1
CDR3nt: TGCAGTGAAGGCGAGGCGGGACCCCTCCACTTT
CDR3aa: CSEGEAGPLHF

j_gene: TRBJ1-2
d_gene: TRBD1
abundance: few
v_gene: TRBV9
CDR3nt: TGTGCCAGCGGTGGGACAGGGGGCCACGGCTATGGCTACACCTTC
CDR3aa: CASGGTGGHGYGYTF

j_gene: TRBJ1-2
d_gene: -
abundance: -
v_gene: TRBV2
CDR3nt: TGTGCCAGCGGGGTGGGGGGCGCAGGCTACACCTTC
CDR3aa: CASGVGGAGYTF

j_gene: TRBJ2-2
d_gene: TRBD2
abundance: -
v_gene: TRBV2
CDR3nt: TGTGCCAGCAGTCCCGCGGCGGGAGGCGGGGAGCTGTTTTTT
CDR3aa: CASSPAAGGGELFF

j_gene: TRBJ1-5
d_gene: TRBD1
abundance: many
v_gene: TRBV6-1
CDR3nt: TGTGCCAGCAGGCCCGGACAGGATCAGCCCCAGCATTTT
CDR3aa: CASRPGQDQPQHF

j_gene: TRBJ1-1
d_gene: -
abundance: -
v_gene: TRBV25-1
CDR3nt: TGTGCCAGCAGTAATTTGGGGGGCACTGAAGCTTTCTTT
CDR3aa: CASSNLGGTEAFF

j_gene: TRBJ2-7
d_gene: -
abundance: -
v_gene: TRBV7-9
CDR3nt: TGTGCCAGCAAGGAGGATATTAGCTACGAGCAGTACTTC
CDR3aa: CASKEDISYEQYF

j_gene: TRBJ1-5
d_gene: -
abundance: -
v_gene: TRBV19
CDR3nt: TGTGCCAGCAGTAGAGAGGGTGAGGGCAATCAGCCCCAGCATTTT
CDR3aa: CASSREGEGNQPQHF

j_gene: TRBJ1-5
d_gene: -
abundance: many
v_gene: TRBV7-9
CDR3nt: TGTGCCAGCAGGGGACCGTACGAGGATCAGCCCCAGCATTTT
CDR3aa: CASRGPYEDQPQHF

j_gene: TRBJ1-5
d_gene: -
abundance: many
v_gene: TRBV29-1
CDR3nt: TGCAGCGTTCGAGTAGGCAATCAGCCCCAGCATTTT
CDR3aa: CSVRVGNQPQHF

j_gene: TRBJ1-4
d_gene: -
abundance: -
v_gene: TRBV2
CDR3nt: TGTGCCAGCAGTGAACGCGAGACAGACGCGGGGGGCGAAAAACTGTTTTTT
CDR3aa: CASSERETDAGGEKLFF

j_gene: TRBJ1-6
d_gene: -
abundance: many
v_gene: TRBV7-2
CDR3nt: TGTGCCAGCAGCTTATTGCAGAATTCACCCCTCCACTTT
CDR3aa: CASSLLQNSPLHF

j_gene: TRBJ2-7
d_gene: TRBD1
abundance: -
v_gene: TRBV5-1
CDR3nt: TGCGCCAGCAGCCTGACAGGGTCCAACTCCTACGAGCAGTACTTC
CDR3aa: CASSLTGSNSYEQYF

j_gene: TRBJ1-2
d_gene: -
abundance: -
v_gene: TRBV12-3/TRBV12-4
CDR3nt: TGTGCCAGCAGCCTCTCCGGGGCAGGGAAAGAATACACCTTC
CDR3aa: CASSLSGAGKEYTF

j_gene: TRBJ1-4
d_gene: -
abundance: few
v_gene: TRBV5-1
CDR3nt: TGCGCCAGCAGCCCGACGGGACAAGGGGAAAAACTGTTTTTT
CDR3aa: CASSPTGQGEKLFF

j_gene: TRBJ1-4
d_gene: TRBD1
abundance: -
v_gene: TRBV7-9
CDR3nt: TGTGCCAGCAGCTTAGCAGGGGGCTGGGAAAAACTGTTTTTT
CDR3aa: CASSLAGGWEKLFF

j_gene: TRBJ1-5
d_gene: -
abundance: -
v_gene: TRBV7-6
CDR3nt: TGTGCCAGCAGCTTACTTCCGGAGGATCAGCCCCAGCATTTT
CDR3aa: CASSLLPEDQPQHF

j_gene: TRBJ1-6
d_gene: -
abundance: many
v_gene: TRBV20-1
CDR3nt: TGCAGTGCTAACATTGAGGCTATGAATTCACCCCTCCACTTT
CDR3aa: CSANIEAMNSPLHF

j_gene: TRBJ2-7
d_gene: -
abundance: -
v_gene: TRBV7-9
CDR3nt: TGTGCCAGCAGCTTACCCCTGGTCAATGAGCAGTACTTC
CDR3aa: CASSLPLVNEQYF

j_gene: TRBJ1-2
d_gene: TRBD1
abundance: -
v_gene: TRBV29-1
CDR3nt: TGCAGCGTGCTCCGGGACAGGGGAGGTGTGAGGGGCTACACCTTC
CDR3aa: CSVLRDRGGVRGYTF

j_gene: TRBJ1-5
d_gene: -
abundance: many
v_gene: TRBV29-1
CDR3nt: TGCAGCGTTGAGACAGATAGCAATCAGCCCCAGCATTTT
CDR3aa: CSVETDSNQPQHF

j_gene: TRBJ1-2
d_gene: TRBD1
abundance: -
v_gene: TRBV20-1
CDR3nt: TGCAGTGCTAGACCGGGACAGGCAACTAACTATGGCTACACCTTC
CDR3aa: CSARPGQATNYGYTF

j_gene: TRBJ1-2
d_gene: -
abundance: -
v_gene: TRBV2
CDR3nt: TGTGCCAGCAGTGAATGGGGGCCTAACTATGGCTACACCTTC
CDR3aa: CASSEWGPNYGYTF

j_gene: TRBJ1-2
d_gene: -
abundance: -
v_gene: TRBV29-1
CDR3nt: TGCAGCGTTGAAAAAGGGGACAACACCTTC
CDR3aa: CSVEKGDNTF

j_gene: TRBJ1-3
d_gene: -
abundance: -
v_gene: TRBV10-3
CDR3nt: TGTGCCATCGGGGAGGGGCCAGGAAACACCATATATTTT
CDR3aa: CAIGEGPGNTIYF

j_gene: TRBJ2-5
d_gene: TRBD2
abundance: many
v_gene: TRBV7-9
CDR3nt: TGTGCCAGCAGCTCCACTAGCGGGTACCAAGAGACCCAGTACTTC
CDR3aa: CASSSTSGYQETQYF

j_gene: TRBJ1-1
d_gene: TRBD1
abundance: -
v_gene: TRBV29-1
CDR3nt: TGCAGCTTGGGGACAGGGGACACTGAAGCTTTCTTT
CDR3aa: CSLGTGDTEAFF

j_gene: TRBJ2-7
d_gene: -
abundance: many
v_gene: TRBV20-1
CDR3nt: TGCAGTGCTAGAGCAGGCAGGGGCTACGAGCAGTACTTC
CDR3aa: CSARAGRGYEQYF

j_gene: TRBJ1-3
d_gene: TRBD1
abundance: many
v_gene: TRBV9
CDR3nt: TGTGCCAGCAGCGTCGGACAGGGTGTTGGAAACACCATATATTTT
CDR3aa: CASSVGQGVGNTIYF

j_gene: TRBJ1-3
d_gene: -
abundance: -
v_gene: TRBV19
CDR3nt: TGTGCCAGTAGGACCCAGGTGTTT
CDR3aa: CASRTQVF

j_gene: TRBJ1-3
d_gene: -
abundance: -
v_gene: TRBV12-3/TRBV12-4
CDR3nt: TGTGCCAGCAGTTCCTCGGACCACGGAAACACCATATATTTT
CDR3aa: CASSSSDHGNTIYF

j_gene: TRBJ2-7
d_gene: -
abundance: -
v_gene: TRBV15
CDR3nt: TGTGCCACCAGCAGAGTAAGAAAAAACGAGCAGTACTTC
CDR3aa: CATSRVRKNEQYF

j_gene: TRBJ1-5
d_gene: -
abundance: -
v_gene: TRBV6-6
CDR3nt: TGTGCCAGCAGTCACAGTCCCAATCAGCCCCAGCATTTT
CDR3aa: CASSHSPNQPQHF

j_gene: TRBJ1-5
d_gene: -
abundance: -
v_gene: TRBV15
CDR3nt: TGTGCCACCAGCACCAGACAGGAGGGGAACCCCAATCAGCCCCAGCATTTT
CDR3aa: CATSTRQEGNPNQPQHF

j_gene: TRBJ1-3
d_gene: -
abundance: -
v_gene: TRBV7-2
CDR3nt: TGTGCCAGCAGCCTTCAGAGAAACACCATATATTTT
CDR3aa: CASSLQRNTIYF

j_gene: TRBJ2-7
d_gene: TRBD2
abundance: -
v_gene: TRBV2
CDR3nt: TGTGCCAGCAGTTTAAGGCTAGCGGGAGACCAAGAGCAGTACTTC
CDR3aa: CASSLRLAGDQEQYF

j_gene: TRBJ2-7
d_gene: -
abundance: many
v_gene: TRBV29-1
CDR3nt: TGCAGCGTTGCCGGGACGGTACAAGACTCCTACGAGCAGTACTTC
CDR3aa: CSVAGTVQDSYEQYF

j_gene: TRBJ1-1
d_gene: -
abundance: -
v_gene: TRBV7-9
CDR3nt: TGTGCCAGCAGCGCCACCGAGACACTGAACACTGAAGCTTTCTTT
CDR3aa: CASSATETLNTEAFF

j_gene: TRBJ1-1
d_gene: -
abundance: many
v_gene: TRBV2
CDR3nt: TGTGCCAGCAGTGGACACCAGGATGGTGAAGCTTTCTTT
CDR3aa: CASSGHQDGEAFF

j_gene: TRBJ1-1
d_gene: -
abundance: -
v_gene: TRBV10-3
CDR3nt: TGTGCCATCAGTGATTTGTTACAGGAGAACACTGAAGCTTTCTTT
CDR3aa: CAISDLLQENTEAFF

j_gene: TRBJ1-5
d_gene: -
abundance: -
v_gene: TRBV24-1
CDR3nt: TGTGCCACCAGTGAATCCGGGCAGCCCCAGCATTTT
CDR3aa: CATSESGQPQHF

j_gene: TRBJ1-4
d_gene: -
abundance: many
v_gene: TRBV5-8
CDR3nt: TGTGCCAGCAGGTTGGGCCAGCTGAATGAAAAACTGTTTTTT
CDR3aa: CASRLGQLNEKLFF

j_gene: TRBJ2-7
d_gene: TRBD1
abundance: few
v_gene: TRBV7-2
CDR3nt: TGTGCCAGCAGCCAAGATCCGGGACAGTTGTACTTC
CDR3aa: CASSQDPGQLYF

j_gene: TRBJ1-5
d_gene: TRBD1
abundance: -
v_gene: TRBV7-2
CDR3nt: TGCGCCAGCAGCCAAGAAGTCCAGGGGGGCAATCAGCCCCAGCATTTT
CDR3aa: CASSQEVQGGNQPQHF

j_gene: TRBJ2-1
d_gene: -
abundance: -
v_gene: TRBV24-1
CDR3nt: TGTGCCACCAGTGACGCCATAAATAATGAGCAGTTCTTC
CDR3aa: CATSDAINNEQFF

j_gene: TRBJ1-4
d_gene: TRBD1
abundance: few
v_gene: TRBV7-2
CDR3nt: TGCGCCAGCAGCCAGACAGGGGGCGGAACGCGGGATTTTTTT
CDR3aa: CASSQTGGGTRDFF

j_gene: TRBJ2-2
d_gene: TRBD2
abundance: few
v_gene: TRBV5-1
CDR3nt: TGCGCCAGCAGCTTGGCGATCGGATCGGGAGGCGGGGAGCTGTTTTTT
CDR3aa: CASSLAIGSGGGELFF

j_gene: TRBJ2-7
d_gene: TRBD2
abundance: -
v_gene: TRBV7-2
CDR3nt: TGTGCCAGCGGTCTTCCCCCCTGGGGGGGAGTCTACGAGCAGTACTTC
CDR3aa: CASGLPPWGGVYEQYF

j_gene: TRBJ1-4
d_gene: TRBD1
abundance: -
v_gene: TRBV29-1
CDR3nt: TGCAGCGTTGAAGGGGCAGGGGGGTACGAAAAACTGTTTTTT
CDR3aa: CSVEGAGGYEKLFF